This T cell receptor (beta chain) was observed in a study of neurological immune-mediated disorders (dated by TCRdb to the late 2010s). Turning to the overall study: Peripheral blood TCR-beta repertoires from patients with HTLV-I-associated myelopathy (HAM/TSP), patients with multiple sclerosis, and healthy controls were compared in the study using UMI-based sequencing. The 90 to 110 TCR-beta libraries covered PBMC samples along with longitudinal samples, technical triplicates, and paired sorted CD4+ and CD8+ T-cell subsets. Of the approximately 65 subjects in the cohort, about 14 were HAM/TSP patients, about 35 were multiple sclerosis patients, and around 20 were healthy controls.

cDNA synthesis used template-switch 5'RACE with a primer carrying a 10-nucleotide random unique molecular identifier tagging each TCR transcript. Each sequencing run produced over 160 million TCR-beta sequences covering 15-18 subjects. The RNeasy kit was used to extract total RNA. Using the KAPA Real-time Library Amplification kit, TCR-beta VDJ regions were amplified with primers for the TCR constant region and the 5'RACE anchor. A first PCR added sample indexes and Illumina adaptors, and a second PCR then raised library yield. The roughly 650 bp TCR product was size-selected on a 2% E-gel SizeSelection system after Ampure bead purification. Library quality was checked on a Bioanalyzer, concentration was measured with Qubit, and libraries were quantified with the Kapa Library Quantification kit before pooling. Paired-end 2 x 150 bp sequencing of the libraries was performed on an Illumina HiSeq 2500. To increase sequence diversity, about 24-32% phiX was spiked into each library pool. From the authors' description of their analysis: Quality-filtered reads were processed with the UMI-based MiGEC pipeline, which removed over 75% of raw TCR sequences during error correction. IMGT germline references were used for aligning VDJ genes, and each clonotype was defined as a unique CDR3 amino acid sequence together with its V-J genes. Clonal expansion, Shannon diversity, and CDR3 relatedness (CalcPairwiseDistances, ClusterSamples) were evaluated with VDJtools, and phylogenetic trees were built with CLCbio workbench. Expanded clones were defined as having at least 8 unique UMIs, based on coefficient-of-variation modelling across technical triplicates. TCRdb reanalyzed the raw reads on its own, using fastp at Q25 for trimming and MiXCR for clone calling, and kept in-frame beta chains. Every entry covers one CDR3 protein and lists the most common genes and DNA from its rows. TCRdb's processing, not the authors', yielded these V and J calls. The table for this sample lists tens of thousands of distinct CDR3 sequences; around 15% of them were counted only once. Together, the top ten hold 25% to 35% of the sample.

This clonotype came up many times. Its antigen specificity is not known. No much larger clone exists at a distance of one base, and base qualities are not known. The healthy controls were volunteers from a blood bank in Maryland, USA. Libraries from unsorted PBMCs were made from 2 million PBMCs kept in RNAlater at -80 degrees C until RNA extraction. Peripheral blood was subjected to Ficoll-Hypaque density gradient centrifugation to isolate PBMCs, which were then cryopreserved in liquid nitrogen. Taken from cysteine to phenylalanine, the CDR3 has 15 residues. Solely the CDR3 DNA is kept, with 45 bases framed from the first base. The germline V gene sets CDR1 to ENHRY and CDR2 to SYGVKD. Relative to germline, V is missing 4 bases and J is missing 1 base, with 3 bases of the junction outside any gene match. Results the study describes overall, beyond this receptor: Expanded clones from different subjects shared no identical CDR3 amino acid sequences, which suggests that TCR-beta repertoires were private in all groups. TCR clonal expansion was highest in HAM/TSP patients and lowest in MS patients, with MS patients falling below even healthy controls.

The sequence was collected from a man aged 65 to 85 in good health. The chain uses TRBV10-3 and TRBJ2-2, and TRBD1 aligns with 7 junction nucleotides. Sample: PBMCs. CDR3 loop: CAISGTGLNTGELFF. The DNA reads as follows: TGTGCCATCAGTGGGACAGGTTTGAACACCGGGGAGCTGTTTTTT.